This T cell receptor (beta chain) was captured by sequencing in a study of PD-L1 blockade in urothelial cancer (dated by TCRdb to 2015 to 2018). For the wider study: Every patient began therapy around 2014 and was given atezolizumab 1,200 mg intravenously every 3 weeks. About 85% of the roughly 29 patients were identified as males with urothelial cancer of bladder origin, and a prior smoking history was reported by 18 of 29 patients. An ECOG performance status of 0 or 1 was recorded for the patients, and 0 to 3 prior chemotherapy regimens had been received by the patients. Blood samples were analyzed at two time points: 3 weeks after treatment start (second dose) and 6 weeks after treatment start. Blood samples gave median yields of approximately 130,000 T cells and more than 80,000 unique TCRs, along with a median clonality of about 0.084. The study, an exploratory multi-omic analysis, examined somatic, immune and clinical correlates of response to PD-L1 blockade with atezolizumab in urothelial cancer. Pretreatment tumor samples, along with matched peripheral blood collected serially before and after atezolizumab treatment, underwent TCR sequencing. Progression-free survival longer than 6 months counted as durable clinical benefit, and TCR features were additionally tested against both progression-free and overall survival. In the same patients, pretreatment tumors underwent whole exome sequencing and RNA sequencing in addition to TCR sequencing. Durable clinical benefit was achieved by nine patients and was not achieved by 20 patients. Pretreatment blood TCR-seq was available for about 27 patients, at least one posttreatment blood collection was obtained for about 24 patients, and tumor TCR-seq was available for about 24 patients. The full study reports these points: Greater expansion of tumor-associated TCR clones in peripheral blood 3 weeks after the start of treatment was observed in patients with durable benefit (n ≈ 20, p = 0.022). Because of the small sample size (n ≈ 31) and the many exploratory analyses performed, the results are intended to be regarded as hypothesis-generating. A pretreatment peripheral blood TCR clonality below the median was linked to improved progression-free and overall survival.

CDR1 and CDR2 were assigned from the germline V gene as SGHRS and YFSETQ. The CDR3 runs 13 amino acids, cysteine and phenylalanine included. Here the CDR3 DNA is all that survives: 39 bases in frame from base 1. The junction shows trimming of 5 bases on V and 0 bases on J, plus 6 bases between the germline ends. Synthetic TCR analog templates were spiked into each PCR so that absolute template abundance could be estimated from read counts. The immunoSEQ assay used bias-controlled V and J gene primers to amplify TCRbeta CDR3 regions from genomic DNA. Sequencing of rearranged TCRbeta segments was done at approximately 20X coverage. The study's processing was this. Sequencing errors were corrected by clustering and CDR3s were annotated against IMGT to assign V, D and J genes. Only productive TCRbeta rearrangements were used in downstream analyses, excluding out-of-frame or stop-codon sequences. To compute clonality, Shannon entropy was normalized by the log of the number of unique productive sequences and then subtracted from one. Fisher's exact test with Benjamini-Hochberg correction, using a cutoff of adjusted p below 0.01, was how clones that differed between time points or between blood and tumor were identified. TCRdb retrieved this table from immuneACCESS and kept in-frame rearrangements only. Not all clones are present; in checked studies, unresolved V genes account for under half, and no reason is known for the remainder. V and J calls and clone size come straight from that table; D and trimming were deduced from the DNA. The sample yields 35,000 to 40,000 clones; 90% were counted once. Around 8.3% of the sample is held by the ten biggest clonotypes.

On this clone: The antigen it recognizes is unknown. The sample holds no much larger clone one base away, and base qualities are not on file.

The cohort included 29 patients with locally advanced or metastatic urothelial carcinoma who were treated at Memorial Sloan Kettering on a trial protocol. Peripheral blood mononuclear cells were collected pretreatment and during treatment, at between 1 and 8 total time points per patient. The Qiagen DNeasy Blood extraction kit was used to purify genomic DNA from total PBMCs and tumor samples. PBMCs were collected pretreatment and during treatment, and were isolated and stored as previously described. Specimen: PBMCs, collected around atezolizumab (anti-PD-L1) treatment. This sequence was found in a man between 65 and 85 years old with urothelial cancer. The rearrangement joined TRBV5-1 to TRBJ1-5; no D segment can be confidently identified. The nucleotide sequence reads TGCGCCAGCAGTCAGGATAGCAATCAGCCCCAGCATTTT. This yields the protein CASSQDSNQPQHF.